The rows below give T cell receptor beta chains drawn from one sample of a study of blood T cells in healthy people across ages. TCRdb redid the calling of the 5' RACE reads with MiXCR, one entry per CDR3 protein. This table has about 650,000 distinct CDR3 sequences, 45% to 60% appearing once. The sequencing sample was made of blood. All receptors come from a woman older than 75 in good health. CDR3s include the opening cysteine and the closing phenylalanine or tryptophan. Each record gives: CDR3 protein, CDR3 DNA, V gene, J gene, D gene, clone size. A D gene is named only where the DNA matches it firmly. Size is omitted from some rows. Given values are once, few, many or a class for expanded clones.

CSARTGGQNIQYF,TGCAGTGCTAGAACGGGGGGGCAAAACATTCAGTACTTC,TRBV20-1,TRBJ2-4,TRBD2,many
CASKKEGGNQPQHF,TGTGCCAGCAAGAAGGAGGGGGGGAATCAGCCCCAGCATTTT,TRBV2,TRBJ1-5,.,few
CSVAAGGNYGYTF,TGCAGCGTTGCCGCAGGGGGTAACTATGGCTACACCTTC,TRBV29-1,TRBJ1-2,TRBD1,.
CASSLGGSGTYNEQFF,TGTGCCAGCAGCTTAGGCGGGAGCGGTACCTACAATGAGCAGTTCTTC,TRBV7-2,TRBJ2-1,TRBD2,many
CASSFSGQGFYEQYF,TGTGCCAGCAGTTTTTCGGGACAGGGTTTTTACGAGCAGTACTTC,TRBV27,TRBJ2-7,TRBD1,.
CARSKSDNYGYTF,TGTGCCCGCAGCAAAAGCGATAACTATGGCTACACCTTC,TRBV12-3/TRBV12-4,TRBJ1-2,.,few
CASTPSLAGFTDTQYF,TGTGCCAGCACGCCTTCCCTAGCGGGGTTCACAGATACGCAGTATTTT,TRBV7-2,TRBJ2-3,TRBD2,.
CSARGVANEKLFF,TGCAGTGCTAGGGGGGTCGCTAATGAAAAACTGTTTTTT,TRBV20-1,TRBJ1-4,.,many
CSARDPVARRRYGYTF,TGCAGTGCTAGAGATCCAGTGGCCCGGAGGCGCTATGGCTACACCTTC,TRBV20-1,TRBJ1-2,.,.
CASDLRRTDSGANVLTF,TGTGCCAGCGATCTCCGCCGGACAGACTCTGGGGCCAACGTCCTGACTTTC,TRBV7-9,TRBJ2-6,.,.
CASSGSSHTEAFF,TGTGCCAGCAGTGGTTCCTCTCACACTGAAGCTTTCTTT,TRBV25-1,TRBJ1-1,.,many
CASSVASVVYEQYF,TGTGCCAGCAGCGTGGCTTCAGTCGTCTACGAGCAGTACTTC,TRBV9,TRBJ2-7,.,.
CASALPGDTLTGELFF,TGTGCCAGCGCCCTACCGGGGGACACACTCACCGGGGAGCTGTTTTTT,TRBV5-5,TRBJ2-2,.,many
CASGSSGLASEQYF,TGTGCCAGCGGGTCATCGGGACTAGCCTCCGAGCAGTACTTC,TRBV9,TRBJ2-7,TRBD2,.
CASSLELAPPGDTQYF,TGCGCCAGCAGCTTGGAGCTAGCGCCACCGGGAGATACGCAGTATTTT,TRBV5-1,TRBJ2-3,.,.
CSAPPSGGTEQFF,TGCAGTGCTCCACCCTCAGGGGGTACTGAGCAGTTCTTC,TRBV20-1,TRBJ2-1,TRBD1,many
CASSYAGHKNTEAFF,TGTGCCAGCAGTTATGCGGGACACAAGAACACTGAAGCTTTCTTT,TRBV6-5,TRBJ1-1,.,few
CASSLVPGYTEAFF,TGTGCCAGCAGCTTGGTACCCGGGTACACTGAAGCTTTCTTT,TRBV5-5,TRBJ1-1,.,.
CASRANRARSGAQHF,TGTGCCAGCAGGGCGAACAGGGCGCGGAGTGGGGCCCAGCATTTT,TRBV28,TRBJ1-5,.,.
CSWGRGRTDTQYF,TGCAGCTGGGGGAGGGGAAGGACAGATACGCAGTATTTT,TRBV29-1,TRBJ2-3,TRBD2,.
CASSVEGGSYGYTF,TGTGCCAGCAGTGTAGAAGGAGGGAGCTATGGCTACACCTTC,TRBV6-1,TRBJ1-2,.,.
CASRRSDIGANVLTF,TGTGCCAGCCGCAGGTCAGATATAGGGGCCAACGTCCTGACTTTC,TRBV6-2/TRBV6-3,TRBJ2-6,.,few
CASSLSRADIFYSYEQYF,TGTGCCAGCAGTTTATCGAGGGCAGACATTTTTTACTCCTACGAGCAGTACTTC,TRBV27,TRBJ2-7,.,.
CASSASQETQYF,TGTGCCAGCAGTGCATCACAAGAGACCCAGTACTTC,TRBV5-1,TRBJ2-5,.,many
CASSSVAGEDTQYF,TGTGCCAGCAGCTCTGTGGCGGGGGAAGATACGCAGTATTTT,TRBV7-2,TRBJ2-3,TRBD2,.
CASSLAIGRYNEQFF,TGTGCCAGCAGCTTAGCGATCGGGAGGTACAATGAGCAGTTCTTC,TRBV7-6,TRBJ2-1,TRBD2,many
CASSYEPTRSSYEQYF,TGTGCCAGCAGTTACGAGCCGACAAGGAGCTCCTACGAGCAGTACTTC,TRBV6-2/TRBV6-3,TRBJ2-7,.,.